Following are 6 T cell receptor beta chains from one sample sequenced in a study of blood T cell repertoires in COVID-19. Clones were read by immunoSEQ multiplex PCR, and TCRdb kept only the in-frame ones, dropping some. The repertoire includes 240,000 or so clones, 75% to 90% of them detected once, and 2.5% to 3.5% sits in the top ten. The sequenced sample consisted of PBMCs or T cells enriched from blood (not recorded which). The receptors originated from a woman aged 40 to 50 with acute COVID-19.

This chain links TRBV6-1 with TRBJ2-7, with D possibly matching TRBD1 (6 bases). This CDR3 contains 15 residues. Germline-derived CDR1 and CDR2 are MNHNS and SASEGT. The germline V and J ends were trimmed by 1 base and 1 base, with 11 bases remaining between them. This CDR3 is CASSEGRGQSYEQYF. For the CDR3, the DNA is TGTGCCAGCAGTGAAGGCAGGGGCCAATCCTACGAGCAGTACTTC.

This sequence joins TRBV7-8 and TRBJ1-1; D not resolved. The CDR3 is made up of 15 amino acids. The V end was cut by 5 bases, the J end by 5 bases, with 18 bases between. Germline-derived CDR1 and CDR2 are SGHVS and FQNEAQ. The DNA of the CDR3 is TGTGCCAGCAGCCTCATCCGATGGGGAGATACTGAAGCTTTCTTT. As protein: CASSLIRWGDTEAFF.

Written as DNA, the CDR3 is TGTGCCAGTAGTTCAGGGTCTGGAAACACCATATATTTT. Translation: CASSSGSGNTIYF. The genes are TRBV19 and TRBJ1-3; D perhaps matches TRBD1 (5 bases). CDR1 and CDR2 from the germline V gene are LNHDA and SQIVND (reference sequence). The V gene lost 5 bases and the J gene lost 1 base, with 6 bases spanning the gap. CDR3 length: 13 amino acids.

The rearrangement links TRBV10-3 to TRBJ2-7, with 9 bases aligning to TRBD2. Looked up from germline, CDR1 is ENHRY and CDR2 is SYGVKD. The CDR3 is 17 residues long. Trimming took 2 bases from V and 2 from J; bases not matched to a gene: 10. The CDR3 spells CAISEAGSGGTTYEQYF. Here the CDR3 DNA reads TGTGCCATCAGTGAGGCGGGGAGCGGGGGGACTACCTACGAGCAGTACTTC.

The chain carries TRBV25-1 and TRBJ2-5, with 10 bases identical to TRBD1. There are 15 residues in the CDR3. The V gene end was trimmed by 6 bases and the J gene end by 4 bases; junction bases not matched to a gene: 8. Germline V gene data show CDR1 as MGHDK and CDR2 as SYGVNS. CDR3 nucleotide sequence: TGTGCCAGCAGCCACTGGGACAGGGGAGGAGAGACCCAGTACTTC. It specifies CASSHWDRGGETQYF.

The CDR3 loop reads CASSPGTGAYEQYF. The CDR3 DNA reads TGTGCCAGTAGCCCCGGGACAGGGGCCTACGAGCAGTACTTC. This sequence joins TRBV19 and TRBJ2-7; TRBD1 agrees at 10 bases. The V gene's germline CDR1 is LNHDA and CDR2 SQIVND (reference sequence). V was clipped by 6 bases and J by 2 bases; unmatched bases: 4. CDR3 length: 14 amino acids.